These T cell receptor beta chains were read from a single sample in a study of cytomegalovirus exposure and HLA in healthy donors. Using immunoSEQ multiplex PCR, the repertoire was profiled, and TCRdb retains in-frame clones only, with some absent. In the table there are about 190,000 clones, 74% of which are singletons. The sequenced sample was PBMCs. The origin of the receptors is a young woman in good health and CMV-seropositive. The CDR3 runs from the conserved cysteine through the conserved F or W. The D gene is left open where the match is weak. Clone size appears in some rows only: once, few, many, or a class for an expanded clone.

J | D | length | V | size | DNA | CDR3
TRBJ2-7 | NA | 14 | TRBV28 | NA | TGTGCCAGCACCACAGACGTCGATGGCTACGAGCAGTACTTC | CASTTDVDGYEQYF
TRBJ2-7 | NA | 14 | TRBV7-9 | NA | TGTGCCAGCAGCTTATTCGACACGACCTACGAGCAGTACTTC | CASSLFDTTYEQYF
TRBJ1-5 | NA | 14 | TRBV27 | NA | TGTGCCAGCAGTTTATACGGTAAAAATCAGCCCCAGCATTTT | CASSLYGKNQPQHF
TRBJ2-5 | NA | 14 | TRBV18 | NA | TGTGCCAGCTCACCCGGACTGAGATCGGAGACCCAGTACTTC | CASSPGLRSETQYF
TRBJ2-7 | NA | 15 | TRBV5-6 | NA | TGTGCCAGCAGCTTGGGGGTCAGGTCGTTCTACGAGCAGTACTTC | CASSLGVRSFYEQYF
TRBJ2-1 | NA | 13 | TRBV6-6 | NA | TGTGCCAGCAGTTACTCCTCCTTCAATGAGCAGTTCTTC | CASSYSSFNEQFF
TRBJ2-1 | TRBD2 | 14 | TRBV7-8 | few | TGTGCCAGCAGCTTAACTAGCGGGGTGGATGAGCAGTTCTTC | CASSLTSGVDEQFF
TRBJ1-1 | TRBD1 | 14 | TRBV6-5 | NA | TGTGCCAGCGGAAGGGACAGGGCGGGAACTGAAGCTTTCTTT | CASGRDRAGTEAFF
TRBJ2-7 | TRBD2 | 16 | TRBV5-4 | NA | TGTGCCAGCAGCTTGAGTAGCGGGAGGACCTCCTACGAGCAGTACTTC | CASSLSSGRTSYEQYF
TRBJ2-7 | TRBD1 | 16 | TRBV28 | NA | TGTGCCAGCAGTTTATTGACAGGGGCCATAACCTACGAGCAGTACTTC | CASSLLTGAITYEQYF
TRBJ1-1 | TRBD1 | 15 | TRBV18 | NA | TGTGCCAGCTCACCAACACAGGGGGGGGACACTGAAGCTTTCTTT | CASSPTQGGDTEAFF
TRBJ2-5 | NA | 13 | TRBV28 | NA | TGTGCCAGCAGGCTGGACACCGGAGAGACCCAGTACTTC | CASRLDTGETQYF
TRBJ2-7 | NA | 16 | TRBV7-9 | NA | TGTGCCAGCAGCTTAAACGGTTTAACAGCCGTCTACGAGCAGTACTTC | CASSLNGLTAVYEQYF
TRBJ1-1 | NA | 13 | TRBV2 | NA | TGTGCCAGCAGTGAGGGGCCCCAGGGTGAAGCTTTCTTT | CASSEGPQGEAFF
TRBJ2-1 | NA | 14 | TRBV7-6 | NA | TGTGCCAGCAGCGTTGTTGGGCGGGGCAATGAGCAGTTCTTC | CASSVVGRGNEQFF
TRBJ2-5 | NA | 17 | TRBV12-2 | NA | TGTGCAAGTCGCTTAGGGTTGACAGGGGCTATCCAAGAGACCCAGTACTTC | CASRLGLTGAIQETQYF
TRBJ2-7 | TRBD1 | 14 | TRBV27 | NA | TGTGCCAGCAGTTTCGGACAGGGTGGATACGAGCAGTACTTC | CASSFGQGGYEQYF
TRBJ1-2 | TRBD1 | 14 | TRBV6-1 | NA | TGTGCCAGCACCGGAGGACAGGGGGCGCAAGGCTACACCTTC | CASTGGQGAQGYTF
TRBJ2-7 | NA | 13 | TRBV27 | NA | TGTGCCAGCAGTTTACAGGGGTCCTACGAGCAGTACTTC | CASSLQGSYEQYF
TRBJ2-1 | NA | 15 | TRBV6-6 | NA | TGTGCCGGCAGTTCCCAACAGAGCTCCTACAATGAGCAGTTCTTC | CAGSSQQSSYNEQFF
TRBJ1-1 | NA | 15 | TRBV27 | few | TGTGCCAGCAGTCCCTCCACTCTCCCGAACACTGAAGCTTTCTTT | CASSPSTLPNTEAFF
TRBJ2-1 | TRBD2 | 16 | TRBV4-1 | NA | TGCGCCAGCAGCCACCCTAGCGGGAGGGCCATGGATGAGCAGTTCTTC | CASSHPSGRAMDEQFF
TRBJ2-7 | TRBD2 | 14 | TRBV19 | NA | TGTGCCAGTAGTACTACTAGCGGTAGCTACGAGCAGTACTTC | CASSTTSGSYEQYF
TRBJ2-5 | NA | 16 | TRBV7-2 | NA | TGTGCCAGCAGCTTAGCGCTGGGGGCAAGCCAAGAGACCCAGTACTTC | CASSLALGASQETQYF
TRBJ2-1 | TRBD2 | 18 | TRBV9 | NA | TGTGCCAGCAGCGTAGGAAGACTAGCGGGAAAAATATACAATGAGCAGTTCTTC | CASSVGRLAGKIYNEQFF
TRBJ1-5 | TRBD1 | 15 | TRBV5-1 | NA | TGCGCCAGCAGCATAGACCCAGGGGGCGGTCAGCCCCAGCATTTT | CASSIDPGGGQPQHF
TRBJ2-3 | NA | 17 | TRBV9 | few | TGTGCCAGCAGCGTAGGGAACAGCCGGAGGGGCACAGATACGCAGTATTTT | CASSVGNSRRGTDTQYF
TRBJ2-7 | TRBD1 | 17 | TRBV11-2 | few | TGTGCCAGCAGCTTAGATGGTCAGGGGGCGAACTTTTACGAGCAGTACTTC | CASSLDGQGANFYEQYF
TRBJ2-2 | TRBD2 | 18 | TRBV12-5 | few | TGTGCTAGTGGTTTGCGGGCCCCCAGCGGGAGGTTTATCGGGGAGCTGTTTTTT | CASGLRAPSGRFIGELFF
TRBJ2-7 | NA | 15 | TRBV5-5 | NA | TGTGCCAGCAGCTGGGGGGCGGGAGAAGGGTACGAGCAGTACTTC | CASSWGAGEGYEQYF
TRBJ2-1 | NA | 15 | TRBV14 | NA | TGTGCCAGCAGCCAAGATCGAGTTTCTAGCCAGGAGCAGTTCTTC | CASSQDRVSSQEQFF
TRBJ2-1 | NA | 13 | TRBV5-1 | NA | TGCGCCAGCAGCTTGGCAGCTAGCGATGAGCAGTTCTTC | CASSLAASDEQFF
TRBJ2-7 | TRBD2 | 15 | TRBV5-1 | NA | TGCGCCAGCAGCATGGGACTAGCGGGAACCCACGAGCAGTACTTC | CASSMGLAGTHEQYF
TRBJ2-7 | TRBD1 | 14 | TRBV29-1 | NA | TGCAGCGTTGAAGAGACAGGGAGCTCCTACGAGCAGTACTTC | CSVEETGSSYEQYF
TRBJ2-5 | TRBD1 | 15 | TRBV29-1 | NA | TGCAGCGTTGAGGGGACAGGGGGCTACCAAGAGACCCAGTACTTC | CSVEGTGGYQETQYF
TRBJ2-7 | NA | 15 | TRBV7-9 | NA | TGTGCCAGCAGCTTTGGACAGATGAACTCCTACGAGCAGTACTTC | CASSFGQMNSYEQYF
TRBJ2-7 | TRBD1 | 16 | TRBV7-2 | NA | TGTGCCAGCAGCTTTTTGGGACAGGGAACCTTCCGCGAGCAGTACTTC | CASSFLGQGTFREQYF
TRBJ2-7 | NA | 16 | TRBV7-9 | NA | TGTGCCAGCAGCAAGGGGGGGGGCAGGGTCTCCTACGAGCAGTACTTC | CASSKGGGRVSYEQYF
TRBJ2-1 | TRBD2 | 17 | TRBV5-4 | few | TGTGCCAGCAGCTCTCGGCTGAGGACTAGCGGCTACAATGAGCAGTTCTTC | CASSSRLRTSGYNEQFF
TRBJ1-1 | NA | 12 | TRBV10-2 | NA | TGCGCCAGCAGTGTAATGAACACTGAAGCTTTCTTT | CASSVMNTEAFF